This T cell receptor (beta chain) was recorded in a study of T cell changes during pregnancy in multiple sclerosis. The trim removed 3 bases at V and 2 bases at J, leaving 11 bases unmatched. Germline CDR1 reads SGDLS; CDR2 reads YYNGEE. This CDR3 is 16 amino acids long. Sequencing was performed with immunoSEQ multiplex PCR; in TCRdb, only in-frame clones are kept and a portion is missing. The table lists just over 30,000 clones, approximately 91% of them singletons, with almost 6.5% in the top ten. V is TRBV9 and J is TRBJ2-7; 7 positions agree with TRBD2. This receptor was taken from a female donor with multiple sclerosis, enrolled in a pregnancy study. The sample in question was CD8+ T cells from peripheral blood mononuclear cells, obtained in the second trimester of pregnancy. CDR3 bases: TGTGCCAGCAGCGCCCACGCTCTAGCGGTTCCCTACGAGCAGTACTTC. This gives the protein CASSAHALAVPYEQYF.